What follows are 20 T cell receptor beta chains derived from one specimen sequenced in a study of cytomegalovirus exposure and HLA in healthy donors. Primers for the PCR totalled 60 Vbeta and 13 Jbeta. TCRdb's copy holds only in-frame clones and misses some; the assay was immunoSEQ multiplex PCR. Here the sample spans approximately 140,000 clones, roughly two thirds being singletons. The sample was PBMCs. These receptors originate from a woman in her 40s in good health and CMV-seronegative.

The chain employs TRBV5-1 and TRBJ2-5; 10 bases are a match to TRBD1. Germline CDR1 SGHRS, CDR2 YFSETQ. There are 16 residues in the CDR3. Trimming at V came to 4 bases and at J to 5 bases, leaving 11 bases not matched to a gene. The CDR3 protein is CASSPWTGGSRETQYF. DNA of the CDR3: TGCGCCAGCAGCCCCTGGACAGGGGGGAGTCGGGAGACCCAGTACTTC.

This CDR3 reads CASSFRVSGANVLTF. The DNA of the CDR3 is TGTGCCAGCAGTTTCCGGGTCTCTGGGGCCAACGTCCTGACTTTC. The V call is TRBV27, the J call TRBJ2-6; D remains ambiguous. V gave up 3 bases and J gave up 0 bases, with 6 bases separating them. CDR1 and CDR2 from the germline V gene are MNHEY and SMNVEV (reference sequence). The CDR3 has 15 amino acids. Full variable domain (remainder filled in from reference TRBV27 and TRBJ2-6): EAQVTQNPRYLITVTGKKLTVTCSQNMNHEYMSWYRQDPGLGLRQIYYSMNVEVTDKGDVPEGYKVSRKEKRNFPLILESPSPNQTSLYFCASSFRVSGANVLTFGAGSRLTVL.

The chain combines TRBV29-1 with TRBJ2-7, with D perhaps matching TRBD2 (6 bases). There are 10 residues in the CDR3. In germline, CDR1 is SQVTM, CDR2 ANQGSEA. Trimming stripped 5 bases from V and 7 bases from J, with 9 bases between. Here the CDR3 reads CSVISGEQYF. The CDR3, as DNA: TGCAGCGTTATTAGCGGAGAGCAGTACTTC.

The V gene is TRBV7-2, the J gene TRBJ2-1; no reliable D call. Trimming cost V 4 bases and J 1 base, with 8 bases left between them. The CDR3 sequence is 14 residues long. Germline-derived CDR1 and CDR2 are SGHTA and FQGNSA. CDR3 coding DNA: TGTGCCAGCAGCTCTAACCCTTCCTACAATGAGCAGTTCTTC. This codes for CASSSNPSYNEQFF.

This chain links TRBV11-3 with TRBJ2-1, with 12 positions matching TRBD2. The length of the CDR3 is 19 residues. Trimming took 0 bases from V and 3 from J; bases not matched to a gene: 9. Germline-derived CDR1 and CDR2 are SGHNT and YENEEA. The CDR3 sequence: CASSLEGALAGGNYNEQFF. CDR3 in DNA: TGTGCCAGCAGCTTAGAAGGGGCCCTAGCGGGGGGGAACTACAATGAGCAGTTCTTC.

This rearrangement joins TRBV27 to TRBJ1-6; D is unresolved. V lost 2 bases and J 9 bases, leaving 11 bases between the germline ends. Germline loops: CDR1 MNHEY, CDR2 SMNVEV (reference sequence). The CDR3 is 14 amino acids. CDR3 loop: CASSLGGYGSPLHF. CDR3 DNA sequence: TGTGCCAGCAGTTTAGGAGGGTATGGTTCACCCCTCCACTTT.

The rearrangement links TRBV7-6 to TRBJ1-6, with D hard to call. Trimming removed 0 bases from V and 7 bases from J, with 4 bases in between. The CDR3 runs 13 residues. Germline V lookup: CDR1 SGHVS, CDR2 FNYEAQ. The CDR3 coding sequence is TGTGCCAGCAGCTTAGCGAGCAATTCACCCCTCCACTTT. Translating gives CASSLASNSPLHF.

The rearrangement uses TRBV7-9 and TRBJ1-2, with D maybe TRBD1 (5 bases). CDR1 SEHNR and CDR2 FQNEAQ come from the germline V gene (reference sequence). The length of the CDR3 is 13 residues. Deletions cut 8 bases from V and 8 bases from J, with 18 bases between. In DNA, the CDR3 is TGTGCCAGCTCTCCGGGGGAAGGTAGGGGCTACACCTTC. It translates to CASSPGEGRGYTF. Variable domain in full (rest from reference TRBV7-9 and TRBJ1-2): DTGVSQNPRHKITKRGQNVTFRCDPISEHNRLYWYRQTLGQGPEFLTYFQNEAQLEKSRLLSDRFSAERPKGSFSTLEIQRTEQGDSAMYLCASSPGEGRGYTFGSGTRLTVV.

The count of this clone is one. This chain joins TRBV6-1 and TRBJ2-5, with TRBD2 identical over 10 bases. CDR3 size: 14 residues. Germline CDR1 MNHNS, CDR2 SASEGT. J lost 8 bases, V lost 6 bases, and 9 bases had no gene match. CDR3 DNA: TGTGCCAGCAGCGGTAGGACTAGCGGTAGCACCCAGTACTTC. It is translated as CASSGRTSGSTQYF.

The DNA for the CDR3 is TGTGCCAGCAGCTTAATGGGCGGGGGGACCTACAATGAGCAGTTCTTC. It encodes CASSLMGGGTYNEQFF. The chain carries TRBV13 and TRBJ2-1, with 8 bases that match TRBD2. There are 16 residues in the CDR3. Trimming removed 2 bases from V and 2 bases from J; junction bases left unmatched: 5. In germline, CDR1 is PRHDT, CDR2 FYEKMQ (reference sequence). Together with reference TRBV13 and TRBJ2-1, the CDR3 gives the full variable domain: AAGVIQSPRHLIKEKRETATLKCYPIPRHDTVYWYQQGPGQDPQFLISFYEKMQSDKGSIPDRFSAQQFSDYHSELNMSSLELGDSALYFCASSLMGGGTYNEQFFGPGTRLTVL.

V usage is TRBV11-3 and J usage is TRBJ2-2; 8 nucleotides agree with TRBD1. The germline gives CDR1 SGHNT, CDR2 YENEEA. V shed 9 bases, J shed 5 bases, and the junction held 5 bases outside the gene matches. The CDR3 is 13 amino acids. The CDR3 protein is CASSGGATGELFF. The CDR3 nucleotides are TGTGCCAGTTCAGGGGGCGCTACCGGGGAGCTGTTTTTT.

The chain employs TRBV4-1 and TRBJ1-6; D not resolved. Germline V gives CDR1 MGHRA, CDR2 YSYEKL. The CDR3 contains 16 residues. V lost 0 bases to trimming and J lost 7 bases, with 13 bases between them. The CDR3, as DNA: TGCGCCAGCAGCCAAGAAGTTGGTCAGAGGAATTCACCCCTCCACTTT. Its translation is CASSQEVGQRNSPLHF.

This chain joins TRBV9 and TRBJ1-1; TRBD1 aligns across 8 bases. There are 14 residues in the CDR3. Germline V gene data show CDR1 as SGDLS and CDR2 as YYNGEE. V gave up 3 bases and J gave up 4 bases; unmatched junction bases: 5. The CDR3 DNA sequence: TGTGCCAGCAGCGCAGGGGGCGCGGGCACTGAAGCTTTCTTT. The encoded protein is CASSAGGAGTEAFF. Full variable domain (rest looked up from reference TRBV9 and TRBJ1-1): DSGVTQTPKHLITATGQRVTLRCSPRSGDLSVYWYQQSLDQGLQFLIQYYNGEERAKGNILERFSAQQFPDLHSELNLSSLELGDSALYFCASSAGGAGTEAFFGQGTRLTVV.

This chain joins TRBV5-1 and TRBJ2-1; D is perhaps TRBD2 (6 bases). The ends were cut back, 3 bases at V and 7 bases at J, with 20 bases in the middle. Germline V gene data show CDR1 as SGHRS and CDR2 as YFSETQ. The CDR3 extends over 16 amino acids. In DNA, the CDR3 is TGCGCCAGCAGCTCCGGAAAAGTTTGGGAGGCTAATGAGCAGTTCTTC. Protein sequence: CASSSGKVWEANEQFF.

This sequence joins TRBV6-6 and TRBJ2-7, with D possibly matching TRBD1 (6 bases). V lost 4 bases and J 0 bases, leaving 13 bases between the germline ends. Germline loops: CDR1 MNHNY, CDR2 SVGAGI (reference sequence). This CDR3 is 15 amino acids long. The CDR3 DNA follows: TGTGCCAGCAGTTCAAGAGACAGGATCTCCTACGAGCAGTACTTC. This encodes CASSSRDRISYEQYF.

The chain links TRBV4-3 to TRBJ1-2; tentatively, D is TRBD1 (6 bases). Trimming removed 0 bases from V and 8 bases from J, with 22 bases in between. The CDR3 contains 17 residues. The germline gives CDR1 LGHNA, CDR2 YSLEER. In nucleotides, the CDR3 is TGCGCCAGCAGCCAAGATGTTCTCAGACAGGAATTCAGCGGCTACACCTTC. Translation: CASSQDVLRQEFSGYTF.

This rearrangement joins TRBV6-6 to TRBJ1-4; D remains unclear. V lost 6 bases, J lost 8 bases, and 19 bases lay in between. The CDR3 runs 15 residues. CDR1 and CDR2 from the germline V gene are MNHNY and SVGAGI (reference sequence). CDR3 DNA: TGTGCCAGCAGGGGTAGGGCTGCCTGGGAGGAAAAACTGTTTTTT. Amino acids: CASRGRAAWEEKLFF.

This clone was observed a few times. The chain employs TRBV6-1 and TRBJ1-2; tentative D call: TRBD1 (5 bases). Germline lookup yields CDR1 MNHNS and CDR2 SASEGT. Trimming took off 10 bases at V and 2 bases at J, with 14 bases between the two ends. This CDR3 is 13 amino acids long. This chain's CDR3 is CATQGEWNYGYTF. The DNA of the CDR3 is TGTGCCACCCAGGGTGAGTGGAACTATGGCTACACCTTC.

The gene calls are TRBV27 and TRBJ2-1; 12 bases are shared with TRBD2. Germline CDR1 is MNHEY and CDR2 is SMNVEV (reference sequence). The V segment lost 5 bases and the J segment 7 bases; nucleotides outside the gene matches: 12. The CDR3 extends over 17 amino acids. The CDR3 protein is CASSRTSGVVKGNEQFF. Here the CDR3 DNA reads TGTGCCAGCAGTCGGACTAGCGGGGTGGTTAAAGGGAATGAGCAGTTCTTC.

The chain employs TRBV2 and TRBJ2-7, with D hard to call. Trimming took 6 bases from V and 6 from J, leaving 15 bases between them. CDR1 and CDR2 (germline): SNHLY, FYNNEI. This CDR3 has 13 amino acids. The DNA of the CDR3 is TGTGCCAGCAGAAATTCCGGGTCCCGCGAGCAGTACGTC. Encoded protein: CASRNSGSREQYV.